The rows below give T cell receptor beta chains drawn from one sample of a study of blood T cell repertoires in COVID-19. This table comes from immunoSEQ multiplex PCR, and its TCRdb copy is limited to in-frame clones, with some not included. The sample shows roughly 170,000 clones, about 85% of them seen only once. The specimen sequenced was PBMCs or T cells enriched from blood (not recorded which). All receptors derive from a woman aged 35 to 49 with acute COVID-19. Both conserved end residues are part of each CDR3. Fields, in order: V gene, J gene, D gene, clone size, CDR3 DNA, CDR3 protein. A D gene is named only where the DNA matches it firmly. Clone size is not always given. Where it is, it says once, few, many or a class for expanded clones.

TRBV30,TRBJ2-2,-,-,TGTGCCTGGCAAAGGGACATACACACCGGGGAGCTGTTTTTT,CAWQRDIHTGELFF
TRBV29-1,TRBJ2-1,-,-,TGCAGCGAACAGGGACTACTTAATGAGCAGTTCTTC,CSEQGLLNEQFF
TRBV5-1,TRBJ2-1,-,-,TGCGCCAGCAGCAACCCGAGGGCCCCCAATGAGCAGTTCTTC,CASSNPRAPNEQFF
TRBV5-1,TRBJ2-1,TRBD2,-,TGCGCCAGCAGCACTAGCGGGAGTGGGAATGAGCAGTTCTTC,CASSTSGSGNEQFF
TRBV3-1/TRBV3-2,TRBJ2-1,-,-,TGTGCCAGCAGCCATCGAGGAGTCACTATGATGAGCTCCTACAATGAGCAGTTCTTC,CASSHRGVTMMSSYNEQFF
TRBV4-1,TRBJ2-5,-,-,TGCGCCAGCAGCCAAGCACAGGGACAAGAGACCCAGTACTTC,CASSQAQGQETQYF
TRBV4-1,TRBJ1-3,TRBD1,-,TGCGCCAGCAGCCAAGATCGGGACAGCGGCACCATATATTTT,CASSQDRDSGTIYF
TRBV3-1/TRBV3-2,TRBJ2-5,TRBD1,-,TGTGCCAGCAGCCAAGCCCTGGACAGGGCAGAGACCCAGTACTTC,CASSQALDRAETQYF
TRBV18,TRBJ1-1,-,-,TGTGCCAGCTCACCCAGCGGAACTGAAGCTTTCTTT,CASSPSGTEAFF
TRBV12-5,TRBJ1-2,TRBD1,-,TGTGCTAGTGGTCCCCCCGGGACAGTTCGATATGGCTACACCTTC,CASGPPGTVRYGYTF
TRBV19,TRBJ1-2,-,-,TGTGCCAGTAGTTTGGGGGGGCATCTCTATGGCTACACCTTC,CASSLGGHLYGYTF
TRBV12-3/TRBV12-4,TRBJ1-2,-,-,TGTGCCAGCAGCCCCGCGAGGAACTATGGCTACACCTTC,CASSPARNYGYTF
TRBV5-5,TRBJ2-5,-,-,TGTGCCAGCAGCGTTGGAAGGCTGAGTTTGGGGACAATTCAAGAGACCCAGTACTTC,CASSVGRLSLGTIQETQYF
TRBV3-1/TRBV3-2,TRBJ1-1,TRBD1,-,TGTGCCAGCAGGCTACAGGGGGCGAACACTGAAGCTTTCTTT,CASRLQGANTEAFF
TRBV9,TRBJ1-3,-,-,TGTGCCAGCAGCGCCCCCCCTGAGTTCTCTGGAAACACCATATATTTT,CASSAPPEFSGNTIYF
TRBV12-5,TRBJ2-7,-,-,TGTGCTTCGGGACTGGACTCCTACGAGCAGTACTTC,CASGLDSYEQYF
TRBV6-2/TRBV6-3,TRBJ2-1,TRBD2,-,TGTGCCAGCAGCCCTGGGACTAGCGGGAGTCGACGTGAGAATGAGCAGTTCTTC,CASSPGTSGSRRENEQFF
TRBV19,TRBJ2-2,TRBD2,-,TGTGCCACCACGGGACTAGGAGTCGGGGAGCTGTTTTTT,CATTGLGVGELFF
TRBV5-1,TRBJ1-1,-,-,TGCGCCAGCAGCTTGCGGCTGGCAGGGACTGAAGCTTTCTTT,CASSLRLAGTEAFF
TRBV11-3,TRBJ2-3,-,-,TGTGCCAGCAGCTTAGGCTATTCTAGCACAGATACGCAGTATTTT,CASSLGYSSTDTQYF
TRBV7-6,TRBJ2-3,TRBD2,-,TGTGCCAGCAGCTTAGGGCCCCCCTCGGGAGGAAGCACAGATACGCAGTATTTT,CASSLGPPSGGSTDTQYF
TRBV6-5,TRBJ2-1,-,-,TGTGCCAGCGGCGGGACCCGTTTTGAGCAGTTCTTC,CASGGTRFEQFF
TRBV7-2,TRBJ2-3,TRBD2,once,TGTGCCAGCAGCCCGATGCCGGGGACTAGCGGTGGTACGCAGTATTTT,CASSPMPGTSGGTQYF
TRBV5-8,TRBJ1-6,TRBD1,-,TGTGCCAGCAGCCCGGACAGGGGGAATTCACCCCTCCACTTT,CASSPDRGNSPLHF
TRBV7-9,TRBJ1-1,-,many,TGTGCCAGCAGCTTGGACATGAACACTGAAGCTTTCTTT,CASSLDMNTEAFF
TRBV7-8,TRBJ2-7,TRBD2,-,TGTGCCAGCAGTTCTCGACTAGCGGGAGAGGGGGGCGTGATGGAGCAGTACTTC,CASSSRLAGEGGVMEQYF
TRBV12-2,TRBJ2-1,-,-,TGTGCAAGTCGCTTAGAGGCCGGGACTAGCAGCTACAATGAGCAGTTCTTC,CASRLEAGTSSYNEQFF
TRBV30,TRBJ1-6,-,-,TGTGCCTGGAGTGTGGGGCAGCACAATCAGGATTCACCCCTCCACTTT,CAWSVGQHNQDSPLHF
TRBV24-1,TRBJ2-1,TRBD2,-,TGTGCCACCAGTGATGTGGCGGGAGGGCCCTACAATGAGCAGTTCTTC,CATSDVAGGPYNEQFF
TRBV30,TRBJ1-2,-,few,TGTGCCTGGACAGGGGACTATGGCTACACCTTC,CAWTGDYGYTF
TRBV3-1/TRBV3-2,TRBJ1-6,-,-,TGTGCCAGCAGCCAAGACCCAGGGCTACCCCTCCACTTT,CASSQDPGLPLHF
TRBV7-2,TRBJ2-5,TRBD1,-,TGTGCCAGCAGCTCATCGGGACAGGGGGCCCTCCTTTCCTATCGGACCCAGTACTTC,CASSSSGQGALLSYRTQYF
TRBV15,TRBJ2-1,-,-,TGTGCCACCAGCAAGCCTAGTACGTCCGATGAGCAGTTCTTC,CATSKPSTSDEQFF
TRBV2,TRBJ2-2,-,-,TGTGCCAGCAGCGGACTAAACACCGGGGAGCTGTTTTTT,CASSGLNTGELFF
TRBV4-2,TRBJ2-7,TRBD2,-,TGTGCCAGCAGCCAAGCGGGACTAGCGGGTTCTGACGAGCAGTACTTC,CASSQAGLAGSDEQYF
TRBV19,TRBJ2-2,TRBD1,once,TGTGCCAGTAAACCTCCGGGACAGGGGTACACCGGGGAGCTGTTTTTT,CASKPPGQGYTGELFF
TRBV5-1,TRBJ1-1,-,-,TGCGCCAGCAGCTTGGACGCCTCGGGCACTGAAGCTTTCTTT,CASSLDASGTEAFF
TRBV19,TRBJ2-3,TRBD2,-,TGTGCCAGTAACCCCCGAGGGAGGGGCACAGATACGCAGTATTTT,CASNPRGRGTDTQYF
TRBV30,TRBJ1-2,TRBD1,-,TGTGCCTGGGGGACAGGACAGTATGGCTACACCTTC,CAWGTGQYGYTF
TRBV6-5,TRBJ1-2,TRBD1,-,TGTGCCAGCAGATTTTATGGACAGGATCATGGCTACACCTTC,CASRFYGQDHGYTF
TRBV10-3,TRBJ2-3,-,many,TGTGCCATCAGTGCGGGAGAGGAAGCAGATACGCAGTATTTT,CAISAGEEADTQYF
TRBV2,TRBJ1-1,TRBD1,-,TGTGCCAGCAGGGGGACAGAAGCAAACACTGAAGCTTTCTTT,CASRGTEANTEAFF
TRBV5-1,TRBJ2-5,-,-,TGCGCCAGCAGCTTTATTGACAGGTCTCAAGAGACCCAGTACTTC,CASSFIDRSQETQYF
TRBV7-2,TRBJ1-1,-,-,TGTGCCAGCAGCTTCGCGACTCCGAACACTGAAGCTTTCTTT,CASSFATPNTEAFF
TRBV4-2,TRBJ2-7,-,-,TGTGCCACCGGCGACTACCACTCCTACGAGCAGTACTTC,CATGDYHSYEQYF
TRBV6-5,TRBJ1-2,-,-,TGTGCCAGCAGTAGCCGGGATAACTCCATTCGCACCTTC,CASSSRDNSIRTF
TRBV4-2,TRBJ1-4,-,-,TGTGCTACGGCCCAACCAGGGGATGAAAAACTGTTTTTT,CATAQPGDEKLFF
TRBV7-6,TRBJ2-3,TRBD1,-,TGTGCCAGCAGCTTAACCCGACAGGGTAGAGGGACAGATACGCAGTATTTT,CASSLTRQGRGTDTQYF
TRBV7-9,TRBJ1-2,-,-,TGTGCCAGCAGCTTAGTGGCGGGGAACTATGGCTACACCTTC,CASSLVAGNYGYTF
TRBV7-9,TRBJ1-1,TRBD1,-,TGTGCCAGCAGCGACGACAGGGGAACTGAAGCTTTCTTT,CASSDDRGTEAFF
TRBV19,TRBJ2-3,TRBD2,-,TGTGCCAGTAGTATGGTCGGGAGGGCCGCAGATACGCAGTATTTT,CASSMVGRAADTQYF
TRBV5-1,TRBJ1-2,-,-,TGCGCCAGCAGCGGGCTCGGGACTGTCTATGGCTACACCTTC,CASSGLGTVYGYTF
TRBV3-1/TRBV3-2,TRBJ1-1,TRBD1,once,TGTGCCAGCAGCCAGACAGGGTCCACTGAAGCTTTCTTT,CASSQTGSTEAFF
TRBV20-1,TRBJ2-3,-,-,TGCAGTGCTAGTCCTGGCAGGGATACGCAGTATTTT,CSASPGRDTQYF
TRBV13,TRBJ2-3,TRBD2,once,TGTGCCAGCAGCCCCCACGGTCTAGCGGGGGCAACAGATACGCAGTATTTT,CASSPHGLAGATDTQYF
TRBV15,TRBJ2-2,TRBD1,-,TGTGCCACCAGCCTTTGGGACAGGGGGATCGGGGAGCTGTTTTTT,CATSLWDRGIGELFF
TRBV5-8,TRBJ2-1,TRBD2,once,TGTGCCAGCAGCCCTACTAGCGACTCCTACAATGAGCAGTTCTTC,CASSPTSDSYNEQFF
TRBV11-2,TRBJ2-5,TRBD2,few,TGTGCCAGCAGCTTAGATAGCGTGACTAGCTTTTCAGAGACCCAGTACTTC,CASSLDSVTSFSETQYF
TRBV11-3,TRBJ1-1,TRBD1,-,TGTGCCAGCAGCTTCCCAGGACAGGGGCCCACTGAAGCTTTCTTT,CASSFPGQGPTEAFF
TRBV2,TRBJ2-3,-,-,TGTGCCAGCAGTGACGAGCGCCTCACAGATACGCAGTATTTT,CASSDERLTDTQYF